This T cell receptor beta chain was retrieved from a study of regulatory T cells in long-lasting Graves disease. Arm-PCR of CDR3 regions with iRepertoire HTBI primers generated TCR beta libraries. TCRdb ran MiXCR on the multiplex PCR reads and lists one entry per CDR3 protein. The sample has 350,000 to 500,000 distinct CDR3 sequences, 14% seen once. The study, taken as a whole, reports: The study found TRBV28, TRBJ1-2 and TRBJ2-5 favored in persistent disease.

On this clonotype itself: Its matching antigen is unknown.

Time point denoted: newly diagnosed GD, antithyroid drugs for less than 3 months. PBMC RNA served as the TCR library source. Trimming shortened V by 0 bases and J by 4 bases, and 21 bases separated the two germline ends. The germline V gene encodes CDR1 MGHRA and CDR2 YSYEKL. This CDR3 comprises 18 residues. These data are also associated with another study on T cells in Graves' hyperthyroidism and ophthalmopathy. That study adds: Lactation, pregnancy, other autoimmune disease or uncontrolled infection excluded patients. An initial round of RT-PCR targeting the TCR CDR3 relied on the HTBI primer set.

Specimen: peripheral blood mononuclear cells (PBMCs), collected at new diagnosis, from a patient treated with antithyroid drugs. The receptor was isolated from a woman aged 50 to 60 with Graves disease. The chain joins TRBV4-1 to TRBJ1-2, with D perhaps matching TRBD1 (5 bases). CDR3 in DNA: TGCGCCAGCAGCCAAGATCACCCCATGGGGACGTTCAGCTATGGCTACACCTTC. It translates to CASSQDHPMGTFSYGYTF.